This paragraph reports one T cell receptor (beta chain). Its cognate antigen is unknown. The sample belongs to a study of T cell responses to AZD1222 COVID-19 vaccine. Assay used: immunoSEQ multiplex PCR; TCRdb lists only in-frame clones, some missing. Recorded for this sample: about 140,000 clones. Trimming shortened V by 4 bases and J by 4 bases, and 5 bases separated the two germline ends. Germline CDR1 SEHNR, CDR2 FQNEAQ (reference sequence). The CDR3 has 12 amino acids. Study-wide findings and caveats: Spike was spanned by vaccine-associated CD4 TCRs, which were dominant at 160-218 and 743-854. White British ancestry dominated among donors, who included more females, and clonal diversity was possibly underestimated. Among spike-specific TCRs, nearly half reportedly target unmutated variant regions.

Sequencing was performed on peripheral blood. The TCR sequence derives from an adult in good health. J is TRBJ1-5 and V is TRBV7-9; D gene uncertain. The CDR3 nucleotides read TGTGCCAGCAGCTCCCTTAATCAGCCCCAGCATTTT. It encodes CASSSLNQPQHF.